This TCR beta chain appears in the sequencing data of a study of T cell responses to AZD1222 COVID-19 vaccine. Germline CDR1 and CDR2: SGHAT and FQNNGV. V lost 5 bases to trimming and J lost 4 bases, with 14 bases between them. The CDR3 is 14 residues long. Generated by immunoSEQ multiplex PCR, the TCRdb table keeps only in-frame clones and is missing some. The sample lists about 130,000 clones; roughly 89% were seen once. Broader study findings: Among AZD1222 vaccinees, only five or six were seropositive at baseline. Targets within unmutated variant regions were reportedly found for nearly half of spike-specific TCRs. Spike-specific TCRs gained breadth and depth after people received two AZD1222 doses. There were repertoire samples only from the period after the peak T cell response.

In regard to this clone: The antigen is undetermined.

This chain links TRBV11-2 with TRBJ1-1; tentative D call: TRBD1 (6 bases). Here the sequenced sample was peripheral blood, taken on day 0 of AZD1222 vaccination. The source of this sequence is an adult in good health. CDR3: CASSQTTGGTEAFF. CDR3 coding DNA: TGTGCCAGCAGCCAAACGACAGGCGGCACTGAAGCTTTCTTT.